The text below deals with one T cell receptor beta chain. Its specific antigen is unknown. Within one base of it there is no much larger clone, and no base qualities were kept. What this sample's time point label stands for: baseline before first vaccination. Samples from vaccinated people were obtained from the UK trials COV001 and COV002, which included a single-blind randomized controlled phase 2/3 trial of AZD1222 (ChAdOx1 nCoV-19) in healthy adults. For TCRbeta chain sequencing, PBMC samples were collected from trial participants at day 0 and at day 28 after the second dose. The sample originates from a study of T cell responses to AZD1222 COVID-19 vaccine (dated by TCRdb to the early 2020s). The study in broad terms: AZD1222 recipients with second doses at about 4 weeks or about 12 weeks were pooled, because spike-specific TCR depth and breadth did not differ between schedules. TCR sequencing was performed for roughly 250 trial participants, of whom around 200 were given two doses of AZD1222 and around 26 were given two doses of MenACWY control vaccine. Trial participants were enrolled into age subgroups of 18-55, 56-69 and 70-plus years, which contained 148, 28 and 57 TCR-sequenced participants, respectively.

What the work shows at the level of the full study, not this receptor alone: Epitopes outside the regions mutated in the B.1.351 and B.1.1.7 variants were reportedly recognized by nearly half of the unique spike-specific TCRs. The vaccine-associated CD4 TCRs covered the entire spike protein, and the dominant responses fell in regions 160-218 and 743-854. Conclusions about previously exposed vaccinees are limited because only six or seven AZD1222 recipients were SARS-CoV-2 seropositive at baseline. Because no samples from the day 14 peak response were available, repertoires could be characterized only after the peak T cell response. The 56-69-year group was small, and its depth increase did not reach significance, likely because of low power. Most participants were white British and females outnumbered males, and the authors suggested that clonal diversity may have been underestimated. After two AZD1222 doses, spike-specific TCR breadth and depth were significantly higher than at day 0 and than in MenACWY recipients.

The CDR3 regions of human TCRbeta chains were analyzed by immunosequencing. On the authors' methods: Repertoire TCRs were matched against a reference library of SARS-CoV-2-specific TCRs generated with the MIRA antigen-specificity platform. Breadth was defined as the fraction of unique TCRs that were SARS-CoV-2-associated. Depth was defined as the fraction of total T cells that were SARS-CoV-2-associated. Using the MIRA data, each spike-specific TCR was mapped to the spike region that the TCR reacts to and placed in a CD4 or CD8 class. Log10-transformed breadth and depth values were compared by one-way ANOVA with Sidak's multiple comparisons tests. In its TCRdb copy, this immuneACCESS table keeps in-frame sequences only and misses some clones. Where compared with another copy, unresolved V genes explain less than half of these, and the others have no known cause. The V and J calls and the clone size are those of that table, but D and trimming were determined from the DNA. The sample has about 130,000 clones on record, more than 75% of them singletons. In total, the top ten clones hold roughly a tenth of the sample.

Inclusive of the bounding cysteine and phenylalanine, the CDR3 is 13 residues long. Of the read, only the CDR3 DNA is kept; its 39 bases are in frame from base 1. CDR1 is given as SGHTA and CDR2 as FQGNSA, both from the germline V gene. V is shortened by 7 bases, J by 6 bases, and the region joining them spans 12 bases. This sample comprised peripheral blood, obtained on day 0 of AZD1222 vaccination. The sequence joins TRBV7-2 to TRBJ2-2, with the D call perhaps TRBD1 or TRBD2, each one matching 6 bases. This clonotype originated in an adult in good health. The CDR3 protein: CASNNREAGELFF. In nucleotide form, the sequence is TGTGCCAGCAATAACAGGGAGGCCGGGGAGCTGTTTTTT.